This T cell receptor beta chain is drawn from a study of shared clonotypes between healthy human individuals. TCRdb's copy holds only in-frame clones and misses some; the assay was immunoSEQ multiplex PCR. The repertoire has fewer than 700,000 clones, about 80% of them found once; the top ten carry around 12%. CDR3 length: 15 amino acids. Germline V gene sequence: CDR1 MDHEN, CDR2 SYDVKM. Trimming cost V 5 bases and J 0 bases, with 11 bases left between them. This clone was seen only a few times. This clonotype was obtained from a woman in her thirties or forties in good health. Some clones in this sample may be carry-over from other donors' samples. The V and J genes are TRBV28 and TRBJ1-3; a weak D match, TRBD1 (6 bases). The sample was PBMCs. The CDR3 DNA follows: TGTGCCAGCAGTGGAGGGGGGTTCTCTGGAAACACCATATATTTT. It codes for CASSGGGFSGNTIYF.